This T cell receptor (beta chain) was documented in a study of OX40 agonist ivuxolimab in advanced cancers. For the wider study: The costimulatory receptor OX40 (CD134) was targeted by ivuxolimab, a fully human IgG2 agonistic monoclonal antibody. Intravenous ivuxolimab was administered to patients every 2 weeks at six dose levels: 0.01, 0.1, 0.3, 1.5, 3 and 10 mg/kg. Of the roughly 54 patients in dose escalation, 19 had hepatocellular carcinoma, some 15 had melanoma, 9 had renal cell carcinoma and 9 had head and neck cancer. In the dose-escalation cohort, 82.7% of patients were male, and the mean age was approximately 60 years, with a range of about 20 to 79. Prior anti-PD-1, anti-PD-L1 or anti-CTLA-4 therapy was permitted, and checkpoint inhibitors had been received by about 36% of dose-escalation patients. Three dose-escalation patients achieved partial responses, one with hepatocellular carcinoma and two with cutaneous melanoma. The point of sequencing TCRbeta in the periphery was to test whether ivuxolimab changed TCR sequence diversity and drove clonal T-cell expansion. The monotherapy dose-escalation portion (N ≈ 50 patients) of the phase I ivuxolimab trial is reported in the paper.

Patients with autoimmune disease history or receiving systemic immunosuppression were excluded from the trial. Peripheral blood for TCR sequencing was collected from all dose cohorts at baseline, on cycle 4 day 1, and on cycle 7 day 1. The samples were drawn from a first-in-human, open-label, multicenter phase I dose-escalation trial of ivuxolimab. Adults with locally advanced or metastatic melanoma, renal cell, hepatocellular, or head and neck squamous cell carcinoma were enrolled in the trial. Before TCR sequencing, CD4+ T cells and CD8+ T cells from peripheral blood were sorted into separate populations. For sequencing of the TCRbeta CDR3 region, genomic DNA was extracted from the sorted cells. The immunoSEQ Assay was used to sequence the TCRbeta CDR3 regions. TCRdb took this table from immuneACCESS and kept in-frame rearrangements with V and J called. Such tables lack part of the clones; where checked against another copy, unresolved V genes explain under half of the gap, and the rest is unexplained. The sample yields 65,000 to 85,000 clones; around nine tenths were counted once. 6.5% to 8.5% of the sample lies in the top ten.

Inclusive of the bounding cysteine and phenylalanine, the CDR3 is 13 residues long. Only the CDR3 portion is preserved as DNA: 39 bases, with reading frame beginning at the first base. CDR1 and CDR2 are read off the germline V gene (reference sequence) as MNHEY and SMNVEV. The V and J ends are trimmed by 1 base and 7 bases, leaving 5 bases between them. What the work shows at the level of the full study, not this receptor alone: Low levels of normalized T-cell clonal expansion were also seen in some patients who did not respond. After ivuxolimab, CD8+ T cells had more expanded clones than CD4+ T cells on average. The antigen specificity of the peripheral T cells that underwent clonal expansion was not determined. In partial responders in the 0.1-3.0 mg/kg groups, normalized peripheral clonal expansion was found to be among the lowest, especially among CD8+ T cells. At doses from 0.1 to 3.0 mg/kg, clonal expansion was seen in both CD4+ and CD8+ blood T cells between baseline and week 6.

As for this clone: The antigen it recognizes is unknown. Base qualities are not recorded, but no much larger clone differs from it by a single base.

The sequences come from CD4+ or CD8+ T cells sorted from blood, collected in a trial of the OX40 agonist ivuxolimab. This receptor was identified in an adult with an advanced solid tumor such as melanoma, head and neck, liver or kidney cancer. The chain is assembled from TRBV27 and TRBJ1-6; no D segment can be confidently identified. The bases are TGTGCCAGCAGTTTATACGGAAATTCACCCCTCCACTTT. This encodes CASSLYGNSPLHF.